A selection of T cell receptor beta chains follows, all from one sample in a study of T cell responses to AZD1222 COVID-19 vaccine. This table comes from immunoSEQ multiplex PCR, and its TCRdb copy is limited to in-frame clones, with some not included. Among around 160,000 clones listed, about 92% were seen once. Sequenced here: peripheral blood, sampled on day 0 of AZD1222 vaccination. The receptors come from an adult in good health. The CDR3 runs from the conserved cysteine through the conserved F or W. Fields, in order: CDR3 protein, CDR3 DNA, D gene, V gene, J gene, clone size. A D gene is named only where the DNA matches it firmly. Not all rows give a size; the values are once, few, many and, for expanded clones, a class.

cdr3_aa: CASSGPGQVASNTIYF
cdr3_nt: TGTGCCAGCAGCGGTCCGGGACAGGTGGCTTCCAACACCATATATTTT
d_call: TRBD1
v_call: TRBV7-9
j_call: TRBJ1-3
clone_size: once

cdr3_aa: CSVEPRTGAEAFF
cdr3_nt: TGCAGCGTTGAACCCAGGACGGGCGCTGAAGCTTTCTTT
d_call: .
v_call: TRBV29-1
j_call: TRBJ1-1
clone_size: .

cdr3_aa: CASSPSVRNEQYF
cdr3_nt: TGTGCCAGCAGCCCCTCCGTCCGCAACGAGCAGTACTTC
d_call: .
v_call: TRBV3-1/TRBV3-2
j_call: TRBJ2-7
clone_size: .

cdr3_aa: CASSRGQIYGYTF
cdr3_nt: TGTGCCAGCAGCCGGGGACAGATCTATGGCTACACCTTC
d_call: TRBD1
v_call: TRBV13
j_call: TRBJ1-2
clone_size: .

cdr3_aa: CASSPPLAGADYEQYF
cdr3_nt: TGTGCCAGCAGCCCCCCGCTAGCGGGAGCCGACTACGAGCAGTACTTC
d_call: TRBD2
v_call: TRBV6-6
j_call: TRBJ2-7
clone_size: once

cdr3_aa: CASSSLYGTGPDTEAFF
cdr3_nt: TGTGCCAGCAGCAGCCTCTACGGGACAGGGCCGGACACTGAAGCTTTCTTT
d_call: .
v_call: TRBV21-1
j_call: TRBJ1-1
clone_size: .

cdr3_aa: CASSRTRGSNQPQHF
cdr3_nt: TGTGCCAGCAGTCGAACCAGGGGCAGCAATCAGCCCCAGCATTTT
d_call: .
v_call: TRBV2
j_call: TRBJ1-5
clone_size: few

cdr3_aa: CAWSVIPNPYGYTF
cdr3_nt: TGTGCCTGGAGTGTAATTCCCAACCCCTATGGCTACACCTTC
d_call: .
v_call: TRBV30
j_call: TRBJ1-2
clone_size: .

cdr3_aa: CASSGQGSGSYEQYF
cdr3_nt: TGTGCCAGCAGCGGACAGGGATCCGGCTCCTACGAGCAGTACTTC
d_call: TRBD1
v_call: TRBV9
j_call: TRBJ2-7
clone_size: .

cdr3_aa: CASSRGTDYGYTF
cdr3_nt: TGTGCCAGCAGCCGGGGGACAGACTATGGCTACACCTTC
d_call: TRBD1
v_call: TRBV6-6
j_call: TRBJ1-2
clone_size: .

cdr3_aa: CASSQVGTGINLSNQPQHF
cdr3_nt: TGTGCCAGCAGCCAAGTAGGGACAGGAATAAACCTTAGCAATCAGCCCCAGCATTTT
d_call: TRBD1
v_call: TRBV4-2
j_call: TRBJ1-5
clone_size: .

cdr3_aa: CASSLDMEENYGYTF
cdr3_nt: TGTGCCAGCAGTTTGGACATGGAGGAGAACTATGGCTACACCTTC
d_call: .
v_call: TRBV6-2/TRBV6-3
j_call: TRBJ1-2
clone_size: .

cdr3_aa: CASRGRGDLNYGYTF
cdr3_nt: TGTGCCAGCAGGGGCAGGGGGGACCTTAACTATGGCTACACCTTC
d_call: TRBD1
v_call: TRBV27
j_call: TRBJ1-2
clone_size: .

cdr3_aa: CASSARDGGVYEQYF
cdr3_nt: TGTGCCAGCAGCGCCCGGGACGGAGGGGTCTACGAGCAGTACTTC
d_call: .
v_call: TRBV9
j_call: TRBJ2-7
clone_size: .

cdr3_aa: CASRSDRNEQFF
cdr3_nt: TGTGCCAGCAGATCAGACAGGAATGAGCAGTTCTTC
d_call: .
v_call: TRBV6-5
j_call: TRBJ2-1
clone_size: .

cdr3_aa: CASSVIGPGEQFF
cdr3_nt: TGTGCCAGCAGTGTCATCGGTCCGGGAGAGCAGTTCTTC
d_call: .
v_call: TRBV11-2
j_call: TRBJ2-1
clone_size: .

cdr3_aa: CASSQNNGDEQYF
cdr3_nt: TGTGCCAGCAGCCAAAATAACGGGGACGAGCAGTACTTC
d_call: .
v_call: TRBV3-1/TRBV3-2
j_call: TRBJ2-7
clone_size: .

cdr3_aa: CASSSPPTGGYGYTF
cdr3_nt: TGTGCCAGTAGTAGCCCCCCGACAGGGGGCTATGGCTACACCTTC
d_call: TRBD1
v_call: TRBV19
j_call: TRBJ1-2
clone_size: .

cdr3_aa: CASSETWAGARDTQYF
cdr3_nt: TGTGCCAGCAGTGAAACTTGGGCGGGAGCTCGAGATACGCAGTATTTT
d_call: TRBD2
v_call: TRBV6-1
j_call: TRBJ2-3
clone_size: .

cdr3_aa: CASSLDNFSGNTIYF
cdr3_nt: TGCGCCAGCAGCTTGGACAATTTTTCTGGAAACACCATATATTTT
d_call: .
v_call: TRBV5-1
j_call: TRBJ1-3
clone_size: .

cdr3_aa: CASSLGETANSPLHF
cdr3_nt: TGCGCCAGCAGCTTGGGTGAGACAGCCAATTCACCCCTCCACTTT
d_call: .
v_call: TRBV5-1
j_call: TRBJ1-6
clone_size: .

cdr3_aa: CASSYARYSNQPQHF
cdr3_nt: TGTGCCAGCAGTTATGCCCGATATAGCAATCAGCCCCAGCATTTT
d_call: .
v_call: TRBV6-6
j_call: TRBJ1-5
clone_size: .

cdr3_aa: CASCTGLNTGELFF
cdr3_nt: TGTGCCAGTTGCACAGGGCTGAACACCGGGGAGCTGTTTTTT
d_call: .
v_call: TRBV3-1/TRBV3-2
j_call: TRBJ2-2
clone_size: once

cdr3_aa: CATSSGQTVAYEQYF
cdr3_nt: TGTGCCACCAGCAGCGGCCAGACAGTAGCCTACGAGCAGTACTTC
d_call: .
v_call: TRBV15
j_call: TRBJ2-7
clone_size: .

cdr3_aa: CASSAPRGLGNTIYF
cdr3_nt: TGTGCCAGCAGCGCCCCCAGGGGGCTTGGAAACACCATATATTTT
d_call: TRBD1
v_call: TRBV5-6
j_call: TRBJ1-3
clone_size: .

cdr3_aa: CASSFMISHEQYF
cdr3_nt: TGTGCCAGCAGTTTTATGATCTCCCACGAGCAGTACTTC
d_call: .
v_call: TRBV12-3/TRBV12-4
j_call: TRBJ2-7
clone_size: .

cdr3_aa: CASSLRQGPYNEQFF
cdr3_nt: TGTGCCAGCAGCTTAAGACAGGGCCCCTACAATGAGCAGTTCTTC
d_call: TRBD1
v_call: TRBV7-3
j_call: TRBJ2-1
clone_size: .

cdr3_aa: CASSLMANTEAFF
cdr3_nt: TGTGCCAGCAGCTTAATGGCGAACACTGAAGCTTTCTTT
d_call: .
v_call: TRBV7-9
j_call: TRBJ1-1
clone_size: .

cdr3_aa: CASARTTYTDTQYF
cdr3_nt: TGTGCCAGCGCGAGAACTACGTACACAGATACGCAGTATTTT
d_call: .
v_call: TRBV6-5
j_call: TRBJ2-3
clone_size: .

cdr3_aa: CASRPTGDYYNEQFF
cdr3_nt: TGTGCCAGCAGGCCTACGGGGGACTACTACAATGAGCAGTTCTTC
d_call: TRBD2
v_call: TRBV6-5
j_call: TRBJ2-1
clone_size: .

cdr3_aa: CAWTSGNTIYF
cdr3_nt: TGTGCCTGGACTTCTGGAAACACCATATATTTT
d_call: .
v_call: TRBV30
j_call: TRBJ1-3
clone_size: .

cdr3_aa: CASSPRRGRLAVSYNEQFF
cdr3_nt: TGTGCCAGCAGCCCCCGTAGGGGAAGGCTAGCGGTTTCCTACAATGAGCAGTTCTTC
d_call: TRBD2
v_call: TRBV9
j_call: TRBJ2-1
clone_size: .

cdr3_aa: CSVEGHKSTDTQYF
cdr3_nt: TGCAGCGTTGAGGGTCACAAAAGTACAGATACGCAGTATTTT
d_call: .
v_call: TRBV29-1
j_call: TRBJ2-3
clone_size: .

cdr3_aa: CASSVGTNEQFF
cdr3_nt: TGTGCCAGCAGCGTAGGGACCAATGAGCAGTTCTTC
d_call: .
v_call: TRBV9
j_call: TRBJ2-1
clone_size: .

cdr3_aa: CSASDRTGNTIYF
cdr3_nt: TGCAGCGCCTCGGACAGGACTGGAAACACCATATATTTT
d_call: TRBD1
v_call: TRBV29-1
j_call: TRBJ1-3
clone_size: .

cdr3_aa: CASSLVDILHTGELFF
cdr3_nt: TGTGCCAGCAGCTTGGTAGACATTCTACACACCGGGGAGCTGTTTTTT
d_call: .
v_call: TRBV5-5
j_call: TRBJ2-2
clone_size: .